This TCR beta chain appears in the sequencing data of a study of blood T cell repertoires in COVID-19. The authors' processing: How many nucleated cells were present was estimated from reference gene primer amplification. The data were produced by immunoSEQ multiplex PCR, yet TCRdb's version contains in-frame clones alone and is incomplete. Clonal size and the V and J genes are those of that table, whereas D and trimming came from the DNA. The table has more than 250,000 clones, 87% seen once. CDR3 length equals 13 residues. Per the germline V gene, CDR1 is SSHAT and CDR2 is FNYEAQ (reference sequence). For this clone: Sequence at one end of the junction differs from germline and may be a read error. Different DNA sequences within this sample yield the same CDR3.

The specimen sequenced was peripheral blood. This receptor was taken from a man between 45 and 60 years old with active or convalescent COVID-19. The V and J genes are TRBV7-7 and TRBJ2-1; a weak D match, TRBD1 (6 bases). The CDR3 protein is CASSSDSYNEQFF. The CDR3 coding sequence is TGTGCTAGCAGCTCGGACAGTTACAATGAGCAGTTCTTC.